The sequence of this TCR beta chain was determined in a study of cytomegalovirus exposure and HLA in healthy donors. At the level of the study: Approximately 180 million T cells yielded 120 million or so unique TCR beta sequences, as an earlier analysis found.

This clone was picked up a small number of times. Amplification used 60 Vbeta primers and 13 Jbeta primers. Generated by immunoSEQ multiplex PCR, the TCRdb table keeps only in-frame clones and is missing some. The table records fewer than 95,000 clones, about 85% of them present only once. With 1 base removed from V and 2 bases from J, the gap between germline ends came to 6 bases. Per the germline V gene, CDR1 is SGHDN and CDR2 is FVKESK. The length of the CDR3 is 13 residues. The receptor was isolated from a man aged 40-49 years in good health and CMV-seropositive. This chain uses TRBV14 with TRBJ2-7; D call uncertain. What was sequenced was PBMCs. The CDR3 here is CASSQVIAYEQYF. For the CDR3, the DNA is TGTGCCAGCAGCCAAGTTATAGCCTACGAGCAGTACTTC.